The 14 T cell receptor beta chains presented below share a single source sample, sequenced in a study of T cells after yellow fever vaccination (dated by TCRdb to the late 2010s). The treatment or condition label, as the study defines it: live attenuated yellow fever vaccine strain. The library relied on 5' RACE. These reads were obtained on an Illumina NovaSeq 6000. TCRdb reprocessed the public reads (quality trimming at Q25 with fastp, clone calling with MiXCR) and kept in-frame beta chains. One record per CDR3 amino acid sequence lists the most common genes and DNA. A total of around 250,000 distinct CDR3 sequences appear in this sample, over 4.5% of them only once. Of the sample, approximately 3.5% falls within the top ten clones. This material consisted of CD4+ T cells sorted from PBMCs, taken on the day of the yellow fever booster vaccination. These receptors originate from a man aged 18 to 30 who received the YFV17D yellow fever vaccine.

The J gene is TRBJ1-4, the V gene TRBV5-1; 8 bases are shared with TRBD1. Germline V lookup: CDR1 SGHRS, CDR2 YFSETQ. V trimming: 0 bases; J trimming: 7 bases; junction bases outside the gene matches: 8. The CDR3 spans 16 residues. DNA for the CDR3: TGCGCCAGCAGCTTGGCCGTCGTTGGACAGGGTGAAAAACTGTTTTTT. It is translated as CASSLAVVGQGEKLFF.

At least ten counts were recorded for this clonotype. CDR3 loop: CAISEDVGVRYF. CDR3 coding DNA: TGTGCCATCAGTGAGGACGTAGGCGTCCGGTACTTC. The chain has TRBV10-3 and TRBJ2-4; D is unclear. Germline CDR1 is ENHRY and CDR2 is SYGVKD. V dropped 2 bases and J dropped 15 bases, with 14 bases sitting between them. The CDR3 consists of 12 residues.

This clonotype was picked up a small number of times. The chain links TRBV12-3 or TRBV12-4 to TRBJ2-7; 8 bases are a match to TRBD1. The junction had 8 bases not matched to a gene; V was cut back by 4 bases and J by 3 bases. The CDR3 consists of 15 residues. CDR3 amino acids: CASSSGTGVDYEQYV. CDR3 nucleotide sequence: TGTGCCAGCAGTTCCGGGACAGGCGTCGACTACGAGCAGTACGTC.

The chain couples TRBV11-2 to TRBJ2-4; D call uncertain. The length of the CDR3 is 13 residues. Trimming pared 6 bases from V and 1 base from J, leaving 7 bases between. From germline, CDR1 is SGHAT and CDR2 FQNNGV. CDR3 coding DNA: TGTGCCAGCAGACTTGGCGCCAAAAACATTCAGTACTTC. This gives the protein CASRLGAKNIQYF.

This clonotype was observed a few times. The CDR3 region is CASSQVDWEQYF. CDR3 sequence (DNA): TGTGCCAGCAGCCAAGTGGACTGGGAGCAGTACTTC. The rearrangement links TRBV3-1 to TRBJ2-7; weak D call: TRBD2 (5 bases). CDR1 is LGHDT and CDR2 is YNNKEL in the germline V gene (reference sequence). This CDR3 is 12 amino acids long. V lost 1 base to trimming and J lost 7 bases, with 8 bases between them.

J is TRBJ2-1 and V is TRBV7-2; D may correspond to TRBD1 or TRBD2 (5 bases each). CDR3 length: 15 amino acids. The germline gives CDR1 SGHTA, CDR2 FQGNSA. Trimming removed 5 bases from V and 4 bases from J, with 15 bases in between. For the CDR3, the DNA is TGTGCCAGCAGCCCCTGGGGGACCCTATACAATGAGCAGTTCTTC. Its translation: CASSPWGTLYNEQFF.

This clonotype has a handful of counts. The V gene is TRBV3-1, the J gene TRBJ2-5; 7 bases agree with TRBD1. Germline CDR1 and CDR2: LGHDT and YNNKEL (reference sequence). Trimming took 3 bases from V and 1 from J; bases not matched to a gene: 5. The CDR3 has 15 amino acids. CDR3 sequence: CASSQRDRGQETQYF. CDR3 nucleotide sequence: TGTGCCAGCAGCCAGAGGGACAGAGGCCAAGAGACCCAGTACTTC.

The chain joins TRBV5-1 to TRBJ2-3; D perhaps matches TRBD1 (6 bases). CDR3 length: 14 residues. In germline, CDR1 is SGHRS, CDR2 YFSETQ. V was shortened by 4 bases and J by 4 bases, with 13 bases between the two germline ends. In DNA form, the CDR3 reads TGCGCCAGCAGCCAGAGAAACAGGGCAGATACGCAGTATTTT. Its translation: CASSQRNRADTQYF.

The sample holds many counts of this clonotype. The V call is TRBV6-5, the J call TRBJ2-1; TRBD1 aligns across 11 bases. Germline trimming cut 4 bases from V and 4 bases from J; bases unmatched to any gene: 9. The CDR3 is made up of 17 amino acids. The V gene's germline CDR1 is MNHEY and CDR2 SVGAGI. CDR3 sequence (DNA): TGTGCCAGCAGTTTAATGCCCGGGACAGGGGGGTACAATGAGCAGTTCTTC. This encodes CASSLMPGTGGYNEQFF.

This clonotype appeared a few times. The CDR3 here is CASTLGDRGEAFF. CDR3 nucleotide sequence: TGCGCCAGCACGTTGGGGGACAGGGGTGAAGCTTTCTTT. The genes are TRBV5-1 and TRBJ1-1; TRBD1 matches at 10 bases. CDR1 and CDR2 from the germline V gene are SGHRS and YFSETQ. Trimming cost V 6 bases and J 7 bases; bases outside gene matches: 6. This CDR3 has 13 residues.

This clonotype was recorded at least ten times. The chain couples TRBV9 to TRBJ1-4; D unclear. This CDR3 region has 15 residues. Per the germline V gene, CDR1 is SGDLS and CDR2 is YYNGEE. Trimming cost V 4 bases and J 4 bases, with 14 bases left between them. The CDR3 spells CASSSSLGSNEKLFF. The CDR3 region has the DNA TGTGCCAGCAGCTCCTCCCTGGGAAGTAATGAAAAACTGTTTTTT.

This clonotype was detected a few times. The rearrangement joins TRBV7-9 to TRBJ2-1; D is uncertain. The CDR3 runs 15 residues. Trimming removed 1 base from V and 4 bases from J, with 11 bases in between. Per germline, CDR1 SEHNR and CDR2 FQNEAQ (reference sequence). CDR3 sequence (DNA): TGTGCCAGCAGCTTAGGAGGTCAGTTATACAATGAGCAGTTCTTC. Translating gives CASSLGGQLYNEQFF.

The chain has TRBV20-1 and TRBJ1-1, with D unresolved. Germline CDR1 reads DFQATT; CDR2 reads SNEGSKA (reference sequence). Trimming pared 3 bases from V and 3 bases from J, leaving 8 bases between. This CDR3 has 12 residues. CDR3 nucleotides: TGCAGTGCTAGTAGGCAGGACACTGAAGCTTTCTTT. It yields the protein CSASRQDTEAFF.

This clonotype was counted many times. The CDR3 nucleotides are TGCGCCAGCAGCTTTCGAGACTATGGCTACACCTTC. Its translation: CASSFRDYGYTF. V is TRBV5-1 and J is TRBJ1-2, with D hard to call. The length of the CDR3 is 12 residues. CDR1 and CDR2 (germline): SGHRS, YFSETQ. V was clipped by 2 bases and J by 3 bases, with 5 bases between them.